This section outlines one T cell receptor (beta chain) sequence together with its context. Its antigen remains unknown. According to the study, genomic DNA was the template for TCR beta VDJ and CDR3 profiling. TCRdb reprocessed the reads via MiXCR and lists one record per CDR3 protein. Found here are 200,000 or so distinct CDR3 sequences, 65% of them singletons; the top ten hold around 60%. The data were taken from a study of CD8+CD57+ T cells in acquired aplastic anemia. Looking at the study overall: When averaged, DNA from sorted CD4+ and CD8+ cells came to 2.5 to 3.5 ug. Notes on the study in general: Comparison of patients with controls identified about 27 shared CD8+ CDR3 sequences.

Patients chosen for sequencing had shown CD8+CD57+ cell expansion by flow cytometry. Per the germline V gene, CDR1 is LNHDA and CDR2 is SQIVND (reference sequence). V was trimmed by 5 bases and J by 2 bases, leaving 10 bases between them. The length of the CDR3 is 13 residues. The sequence was collected from a human donor with aplastic anemia. V gene TRBV19 combines with J gene TRBJ2-7; tentative D call: TRBD1 (6 bases). The sequenced material came from sorted CD4+, CD8+, or CD8+CD57+ T cells (not recorded which) from PBMCs. The CDR3, as DNA: TGTGCCAGTAGTTGGGACACCACCTACGAGCAGTACTTC. This sequence encodes CASSWDTTYEQYF.